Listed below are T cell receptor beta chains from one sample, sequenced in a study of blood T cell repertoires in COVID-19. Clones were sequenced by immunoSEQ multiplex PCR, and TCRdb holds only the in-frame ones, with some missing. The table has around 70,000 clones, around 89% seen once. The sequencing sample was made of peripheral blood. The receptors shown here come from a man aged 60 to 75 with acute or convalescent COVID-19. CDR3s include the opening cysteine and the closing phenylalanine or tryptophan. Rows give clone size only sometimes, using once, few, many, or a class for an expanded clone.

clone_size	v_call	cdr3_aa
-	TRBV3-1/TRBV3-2	CASSQRLGLASGSKAPDTQYF
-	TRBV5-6	CASSFSVDRGWLDTQYF
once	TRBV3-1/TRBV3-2	CASTIRDTDTQYF
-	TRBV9	CASSVRGSGANVLTF
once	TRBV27	CASSRVRGFNTGELFF
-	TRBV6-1	CASSGTSFGYTF
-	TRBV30	CAWSVLTGSNEQFF
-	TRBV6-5	CASSPGQFNSPLHF
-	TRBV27	CASRMLQGSYEQYF
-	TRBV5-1	CASSLAPGGQETQYF
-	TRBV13	CASSLGHLNQPQHF
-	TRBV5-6	CASTQTGGLNEQYF
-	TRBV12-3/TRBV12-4	CASKGDTGELFF
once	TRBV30	CAWSPKGNPDRGDGRAYF
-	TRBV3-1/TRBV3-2	CASSQRTGVKVTDTQYF
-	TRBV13	CASSPGLADNEQFF
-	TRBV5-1	CASSLAGGGLSYEQYF
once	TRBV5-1	CASSLGAGSRRGYTF
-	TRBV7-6	CASSQARNEQFF
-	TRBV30	CAWSQLAGGREQFF
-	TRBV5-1	CASSLAPDNEQFF
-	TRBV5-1	CASSLVESEQFF
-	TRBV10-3	CAISVLGQGAGYGYTF
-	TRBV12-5	CASGRDSTGANVLTF
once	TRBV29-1	CSVPPGQGANYGYTF
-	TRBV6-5	CASSYSPQGSNTEAFF
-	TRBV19	CASSSLPGGPTSYGYTF
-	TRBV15	CATSPRQGSGTDTQYF
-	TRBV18	CASSPGQSMNTEAFF
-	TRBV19	CASSQTRHNQPQHF